These T cell receptor beta chains were read from a single sample in a study of response to subunit inactivated influenza vaccine. TCRdb redid the calling of the RT-PCR reads with MiXCR, one entry per CDR3 protein. This sample carries 500,000 to 550,000 distinct CDR3 sequences, less than 25% of them seen once, and the ten largest clones take approximately 3%. The same data also contributed to another study, on T cells expressing NK-cell markers.

This specimen consisted of CD4+ T cells sorted from PBMCs, obtained less than 13 days after vaccination. All receptors derive from a man aged 50-60 years who received an inactivated influenza vaccine. Both conserved end residues are part of each CDR3. Fields, in order: V gene, clone size, J gene, D gene, CDR3 protein, CDR3 DNA. A D gene is named only where the DNA matches it firmly. Clone size is not always given. Where it is, it says once, few, many or a class for expanded clones.

TRBV18	-	TRBJ2-1	TRBD1	CASSPNPGQGANEQFF	TGTGCCAGCTCACCCAACCCGGGACAGGGGGCCAATGAGCAGTTCTTC
TRBV7-3	few	TRBJ2-3	TRBD1	CASSRQGRADTQYF	TGTGCCAGCAGCCGACAGGGAAGGGCAGATACGCAGTATTTT
TRBV7-9	-	TRBJ2-3	-	CASSFRDHTDTQYF	TGTGCCAGCAGCTTCCGGGACCACACAGATACGCAGTATTTT
TRBV20-1	-	TRBJ2-7	-	CSARDGLRETGEQYF	TGCAGTGCTAGAGATGGACTTAGGGAGACGGGGGAGCAGTACTTC
TRBV29-1	-	TRBJ1-2	-	CSVEKGGGRGYTF	TGCAGCGTTGAAAAAGGCGGGGGTCGGGGCTACACCTTC
TRBV20-1	once	TRBJ2-1	TRBD2	CSARPRGGRISLGEQFF	TGCAGTGCTAGACCGCGGGGGGGCCGAATCTCGCTTGGTGAGCAGTTCTTC
TRBV4-1	-	TRBJ2-2	TRBD1	CASSQGQGGYTGELFF	TGCGCCAGCAGCCAAGGACAGGGGGGTTACACCGGGGAGCTGTTTTTT
TRBV5-1	few	TRBJ1-4	-	CASSQTTTNEKLFF	TGCGCCAGCAGCCAGACAACAACTAATGAAAAACTGTTTTTT
TRBV20-1	few	TRBJ2-5	TRBD2	CSAGPSGRPQETQYF	TGCAGTGCTGGGCCTAGCGGGAGACCACAAGAGACCCAGTACTTC
TRBV5-5	-	TRBJ2-7	-	CASSLRDTGSASSYEQYF	TGTGCCAGCAGCTTGCGCGACACAGGGTCCGCGAGCTCCTACGAGCAGTACTTC
TRBV10-3	-	TRBJ1-2	-	CAISVTGGGYGYTF	TGTGCCATCAGTGTGACAGGCGGAGGTTATGGCTACACCTTC
TRBV20-1	-	TRBJ1-1	-	CRARRGGVNTEAFF	TGCAGGGCGAGGCGGGGAGGCGTGAACACTGAAGCTTTCTTT
TRBV24-1	-	TRBJ2-5	TRBD2	CATSDSGGRAQYF	TGTGCCACCAGTGATTCGGGGGGAAGGGCCCAGTACTTC
TRBV20-1	-	TRBJ1-4	TRBD1	CSAMEGAMDEKLFF	TGCAGTGCTATGGAGGGGGCGATGGATGAAAAACTGTTTTTT
TRBV7-9	-	TRBJ2-5	-	CASSAAGSQYF	TGTGCCAGCAGCGCCGCGGGATCCCAGTACTTC
TRBV20-1	-	TRBJ1-2	TRBD1	CSARTDRAAGGYTF	TGCAGTGCTAGAACGGACAGGGCCGCGGGTGGCTACACCTTC
TRBV18	-	TRBJ2-3	TRBD1	CASSPRTGTIDTQYF	TGTGCCAGCTCACCGAGGACAGGGACAATAGATACGCAGTATTTT
TRBV5-1	few	TRBJ2-1	-	CASSLGDQNEQFF	TGCGCCAGCAGCTTGGGTGACCAGAATGAGCAGTTCTTC
TRBV24-1	-	TRBJ2-3	TRBD2	CATKERGGRDTQYF	TGTGCCACCAAGGAGCGGGGGGGCCGGGATACGCAGTATTTT
TRBV12-3/TRBV12-4	many	TRBJ2-7	TRBD2	CASSLKGGNEQYF	TGTGCCAGCAGTTTAAAGGGAGGGAACGAGCAGTACTTC
TRBV29-1	-	TRBJ2-3	-	CSVSNGNPTDTQYF	TGCAGCGTTTCTAACGGGAACCCCACAGATACGCAGTATTTT
TRBV6-2/TRBV6-3	-	TRBJ2-5	-	CASSGLQETQYF	TGTGCCAGCAGCGGCCTCCAAGAGACCCAGTACTTC
TRBV20-1	-	TRBJ2-7	-	CSARNPPYEQYF	TGCAGTGCAAGGAACCCTCCCTACGAGCAGTACTTC
TRBV20-1	-	TRBJ2-5	TRBD2	CSVTTSGETQYF	TGCAGTGTTACGACTAGCGGGGAGACCCAGTACTTC
TRBV3-1	-	TRBJ1-5	-	CASSQDRRQGQPQHF	TGTGCCAGCAGCCAAGATCGGAGGCAGGGTCAGCCCCAGCATTTT
TRBV5-1	few	TRBJ2-7	TRBD2	CASSPQAGSSYEQYF	TGCGCCAGCAGCCCCCAAGCGGGGTCATCCTACGAGCAGTACTTC
TRBV20-1	-	TRBJ1-5	-	CSARDKDRKRYSNQPQHF	TGCAGTGCTAGAGATAAAGACAGAAAGCGGTATAGCAATCAGCCCCAGCATTTT
TRBV29-1	-	TRBJ2-1	TRBD2	CSVTNPSGGVWEQFF	TGCAGCGTCACCAACCCTAGCGGGGGGGTATGGGAGCAGTTCTTC
TRBV7-9	few	TRBJ2-7	-	CASSPQPPGHRSYEQYF	TGTGCCAGCAGTCCACAACCTCCGGGACATAGGTCCTACGAGCAGTACTTC
TRBV5-6	-	TRBJ2-7	-	CASSHRDEQYF	TGTGCCAGCAGCCACAGGGACGAGCAGTACTTC
TRBV6-2/TRBV6-3	few	TRBJ2-7	-	CATRDSTGRATYEQYF	TGTGCCACTAGAGACTCGACGGGACGGGCGACCTACGAGCAGTACTTC
TRBV5-4	-	TRBJ2-3	-	CASSRVETDTQYF	TGTGCCAGCAGCCGGGTGGAGACAGATACGCAGTATTTT
TRBV29-1	once	TRBJ2-7	TRBD1	CSVRPFGQDSMYEQYF	TGCAGCGTTCGACCCTTCGGACAGGATAGTATGTACGAGCAGTACTTC
TRBV11-2	-	TRBJ2-5	TRBD2	CASTTGTSGQETQYF	TGTGCCAGCACCACCGGGACTAGCGGTCAAGAGACCCAGTACTTC
TRBV7-8	few	TRBJ2-1	TRBD1	CASSPWTGDNEQFF	TGTGCCAGCAGCCCTTGGACAGGAGACAATGAGCAGTTCTTC
TRBV20-1	-	TRBJ2-3	TRBD1	CSAADRARTDTQYF	TGCAGTGCCGCAGACAGGGCCCGCACAGATACGCAGTATTTT
TRBV12-3/TRBV12-4	many	TRBJ2-5	TRBD1	CASRRDSQETQYF	TGTGCCAGCAGACGGGACAGCCAAGAGACCCAGTACTTC
TRBV4-1	-	TRBJ2-5	-	CASSQSGWLAQETQYF	TGCGCCAGCAGCCAATCTGGGTGGTTGGCCCAAGAGACCCAGTACTTC
TRBV28	-	TRBJ2-5	-	CASRTGRETQYF	TGTGCCAGCAGAACAGGGAGGGAGACCCAGTACTTC
TRBV6-1	few	TRBJ2-3	-	CASSVSGGTDTQYF	TGTGCCAGCAGTGTATCGGGCGGGACAGATACGCAGTATTTT
TRBV4-2	-	TRBJ2-5	TRBD2	CASSPASGGAVETQYF	TGTGCCAGCAGCCCCGCTAGCGGGGGGGCAGTCGAGACCCAGTACTTC
TRBV20-1	few	TRBJ1-5	-	CSARDRVAPQHF	TGCAGTGCTAGAGATAGGGTGGCTCCCCAGCATTTT
TRBV5-6	many	TRBJ2-4	-	CASSNPAGTEYF	TGTGCCAGCAGCAATCCGGCGGGGACCGAGTACTTC
TRBV27	-	TRBJ2-1	-	CASSPSRSHNEQFF	TGTGCCAGCAGCCCCTCCCGCTCCCACAATGAGCAGTTCTTC
TRBV29-1	few	TRBJ1-1	-	CSVGGRSFEAFF	TGCAGCGTTGGGGGCAGATCGTTTGAAGCTTTCTTT
TRBV28	-	TRBJ2-5	-	CASSLFGGEAQYF	TGTGCCAGCAGTTTATTTGGCGGGGAGGCCCAGTACTTC
TRBV3-1	-	TRBJ2-7	-	CASSQGSQGQYF	TGTGCCAGCAGCCAAGGGTCGCAGGGGCAGTACTTC
TRBV12-3/TRBV12-4	many	TRBJ1-1	TRBD1	CASSLGTGGNTEAFF	TGTGCCAGCAGTTTAGGGACAGGGGGTAACACTGAAGCTTTCTTT
TRBV12-3/TRBV12-4	-	TRBJ2-6	TRBD2	CASSFDAGGPSGANVLTF	TGTGCCAGCAGTTTCGACGCGGGGGGACCTTCTGGGGCCAACGTCCTGACTTTC
TRBV7-8	-	TRBJ2-1	TRBD2	CASSLGGLAGGYEQFF	TGTGCCAGCAGCTTAGGGGGACTAGCGGGAGGGTATGAGCAGTTCTTC
TRBV28	few	TRBJ2-7	-	CASSYLADRRTSYEQYF	TGTGCCAGCAGTTATTTAGCGGATAGACGGACATCCTACGAGCAGTACTTC